These 31 T cell receptor beta chains came from one sample sequenced in a study of monozygotic twins with inflammatory bowel disease. TCRdb reprocessed the 5' RACE reads and reports one entry per CDR3 protein, with no DNA. The sample spans approximately 330,000 distinct CDR3 sequences; the ten largest clones claim 2%. The specimen sequenced was blood. Every receptor here comes from a human donor with ulcerative colitis or Crohn's disease, or a healthy co-twin of an affected twin (not recorded which).

The J gene is TRBJ2-7, the V gene TRBV7-9. Germline V CDR1 and CDR2: SEHNR, FQNEAQ (reference sequence). There are 15 residues in the CDR3. CDR3 sequence: CASSLAGLPSAEQYF.

The genes are TRBV5-1 and TRBJ1-1. The CDR3 is made up of 15 amino acids. From germline, CDR1 is SGHRS and CDR2 YFSETQ. CDR3 region: CASSPIASGSTEAFF.

V and J are TRBV10-3 and TRBJ1-6. The CDR3 extends over 15 amino acids. The V gene's germline CDR1 is ENHRY and CDR2 SYGVKD. The CDR3 loop is CAFSMGEADNSPLHF.

This sequence joins TRBV3-1 and TRBJ1-2; TCRdb lists TRBD1, though no DNA is available to test this call. The CDR3 sequence is 16 residues long. Germline CDR1 and CDR2: LGHDT and YNNKEL (reference sequence). CDR3 residues: CASSHGQAPANYGYTF. Supplemented by reference TRBV3-1 and TRBJ1-2, the full variable domain reads DTAVSQTPKYLVTQMGNDKSIKCEQNLGHDTMYWYKQDSKKFLKIMFSYNNKELIINETVPNRFSPKSPDKAHLNLHINSLELGDSAVYFCASSHGQAPANYGYTFGSGTRLTVV.

CDR3 sequence reads: CASSYSSGGHQPQHF. This rearrangement joins TRBV6-5 to TRBJ1-5; TCRdb gives TRBD1 as the D gene, but with no DNA this cannot be confirmed. The CDR3 consists of 15 residues. CDR1 and CDR2 from the germline V gene are MNHEY and SVGAGI.

V is TRBV6-2 or TRBV6-3 and J is TRBJ1-5; the D call of TRBD1 rests on TCRdb alone, since no DNA is present to check it. Germline V gives CDR1 MNHEY, CDR2 SVGEGT. The CDR3 sequence is 15 residues long. CDR3 protein: CASSYGTGMFQPQHF.

The gene calls are TRBV6-1 and TRBJ1-1; TCRdb's assignment of TRBD1 cannot be checked, as there is no DNA. Germline CDR1 and CDR2: MNHNS and SASEGT. This CDR3 has 17 amino acids. The CDR3 sequence is CASSEPGQGLPNTEAFF.

This rearrangement joins TRBV5-1 to TRBJ1-4; the TRBD1 assignment by TCRdb is unverifiable without DNA. The CDR3 covers 16 residues. Germline CDR1 and CDR2: SGHRS and YFSETQ. CDR3: CASTDRGGIGREKLFF.

The genes are TRBV18 and TRBJ2-3. The CDR3 loop spans 14 amino acids. The germline V gene has CDR1 KGHSH and CDR2 LQKENI. The CDR3 sequence: CASSPRGDTDTQYF.

The chain couples TRBV7-9 to TRBJ1-1; no DNA is available, so the TRBD1 call from TCRdb remains unchecked. CDR3 length equals 13 residues. Looked up from germline, CDR1 is SEHNR and CDR2 is FQNEAQ (reference sequence). The CDR3 sequence: CASSLRDRGPSFF.

The rearrangement uses TRBV7-9 and TRBJ1-4. Per the germline V gene, CDR1 is SEHNR and CDR2 is FQNEAQ (reference sequence). This CDR3 spans 13 amino acids. The CDR3 reads CASSLYRGWGLFF.

This sequence joins TRBV29-1 and TRBJ2-5; TCRdb reports TRBD1, a call that lacks DNA to check it against. Germline values: CDR1 SQVTM, CDR2 ANQGSEA. CDR3 length: 15 amino acids. The CDR3 here is CSVDKPRDRLETQYF.

This sequence joins TRBV28 and TRBJ2-1; as DNA is missing, the TRBD1 call by TCRdb cannot be tested. The CDR3 totals 15 residues. Germline values: CDR1 MDHEN, CDR2 SYDVKM. CDR3 in amino acids: CASTSSGTTYNEQFF. Using reference TRBV28 and TRBJ2-1 for the parts outside the CDR3, the full variable domain is DVKVTQSSRYLVKRTGEKVFLECVQDMDHENMFWYRQDPGLGLRLIYFSYDVKMKEKGDIPEGYSVSREKKERFSLILESASTNQTSMYLCASTSSGTTYNEQFFGPGTRLTVL.

The V call is TRBV20-1, the J call TRBJ2-3; TCRdb designates TRBD1, a call that cannot be tested without DNA. Looked up from germline, CDR1 is DFQATT and CDR2 is SNEGSKA (reference sequence). The CDR3 is 15 residues long. The CDR3 is CSATTGFGSTDTQYF.

The chain has TRBV20-1 and TRBJ2-1; the TCRdb D gene call, TRBD2, has no DNA to confirm it. CDR1 and CDR2 (germline): DFQATT, SNEGSKA (reference sequence). The CDR3 covers 12 residues. This CDR3 is CSASSTSGVQFF.

This rearrangement joins TRBV12-3 or TRBV12-4 to TRBJ1-1; the TCRdb D gene call, TRBD1, has no DNA to confirm it. The CDR3 sequence is 14 residues long. The CDR3 reads CASSSGSRNTEAFF.

The V gene is TRBV6-1, the J gene TRBJ1-2. The length of the CDR3 is 15 residues. Germline V gene sequence: CDR1 MNHNS, CDR2 SASEGT. The CDR3 sequence is CASGPSLDANYGYTF.

The chain uses TRBV5-1 and TRBJ2-3; TCRdb gives TRBD1 as the D gene, but with no DNA this cannot be confirmed. Germline CDR1 reads SGHRS; CDR2 reads YFSETQ. There are 14 residues in the CDR3. The CDR3 region is CASNGGASTDTQYF.

The rearrangement joins TRBV27 to TRBJ2-7; absent DNA, TCRdb's TRBD1 call cannot be checked. Germline V gene data show CDR1 as MNHEY and CDR2 as SMNVEV (reference sequence). The CDR3 runs 13 residues. The chain's CDR3 is CASSPGVGGEQYF.

V is TRBV9 and J is TRBJ1-6. CDR3 length equals 16 residues. Germline CDR1 and CDR2: SGDLS and YYNGEE. CDR3 sequence reads: CASSVEGHLDNSPLHF.

The J gene is TRBJ2-3, the V gene TRBV20-1; TCRdb selects TRBD1, and the lack of DNA leaves this call unchecked. CDR1 DFQATT and CDR2 SNEGSKA come from the germline V gene (reference sequence). The CDR3 length is 16 residues. Here the CDR3 reads CSARDGRTGGKDTQYF.

The rearrangement uses TRBV27 and TRBJ2-3; TCRdb's D call, TRBD2, is unchecked because there is no DNA. Germline V gene lookup returns CDR1 MNHEY and CDR2 SMNVEV (reference sequence). CDR3 length equals 16 residues. The CDR3 loop is CATLLTAGASTDTQYF.

The chain uses TRBV9 and TRBJ1-4; the TCRdb D gene call, TRBD1, has no DNA to confirm it. The germline CDR1 and CDR2 sequences are SGDLS and YYNGEE. The CDR3 consists of 15 residues. Here the CDR3 reads CASSLPTARGEKLFF.

This sequence joins TRBV5-8 and TRBJ2-3; absent DNA, TCRdb's TRBD1 call cannot be checked. The CDR3 runs to 12 residues. CDR1 and CDR2 from the germline V gene are SGHTS and YDEGEE. The CDR3 region is CASSFYWGREYF.

The chain joins TRBV3-1 to TRBJ2-7; TCRdb returns TRBD1, unconfirmable since there is no DNA. There are 14 residues in the CDR3. Germline CDR1 is LGHDT and CDR2 is YNNKEL (reference sequence). CDR3 region: CASSHGDRAYEQYF.

V usage is TRBV6-5 and J usage is TRBJ2-3; lacking DNA, the TRBD2 call made by TCRdb goes unchecked. This CDR3 has 18 amino acids. Germline CDR1 and CDR2: MNHEY and SVGAGI. The CDR3 sequence is CASSYSGRLAGQTDTQYF.

The chain couples TRBV5-5 to TRBJ1-1. This CDR3 has 15 residues. The germline gives CDR1 SGHKS, CDR2 YYEKEE (reference sequence). The CDR3 here is CASSFSTSVNTEAFF.

The V call is TRBV5-6, the J call TRBJ2-7; TCRdb reports TRBD2, a call that lacks DNA to check it against. This CDR3 spans 14 amino acids. Germline V gene data show CDR1 as SGHDT and CDR2 as YYEEEE. CDR3 region: CASSHPGLASEQYF.

This sequence joins TRBV29-1 and TRBJ2-7; TCRdb indicates TRBD1, and absent DNA this call remains unverified. There are 11 residues in the CDR3. Germline V gene sequence: CDR1 SQVTM, CDR2 ANQGSEA. CDR3 sequence reads: CSVKTGNEQYF.

V and J are TRBV6-5 and TRBJ2-1; TCRdb's D gene call, TRBD2, goes unchecked for lack of DNA. This CDR3 contains 13 residues. CDR1 is MNHEY, CDR2 SVGAGI, per germline. The CDR3 sequence is CASGTSGRSEQFF.

The chain employs TRBV4-3 and TRBJ2-3; TCRdb lists TRBD2, though no DNA is available to test this call. This CDR3 has 16 residues. CDR1 is LGHNA, CDR2 YSLEER, per germline. The CDR3 protein is CASSQAYAGGADTQYF.